This T cell receptor beta chain emerged from a study of beta chain features in type 1 diabetes. This clone was seen a handful of times. Of the isolated RNA, all was reverse transcribed, and so the sequenced material was expressed TCRB transcripts. TCRdb's table, derived via immunoSEQ multiplex PCR, lists solely in-frame clones and lacks some. Counted here are under 350,000 clones, about 7.8% occurring once; the ten biggest clones make up over 0.8%. This CDR3 is 17 amino acids long. Germline V gene lookup returns CDR1 LGHNA and CDR2 YSLEER. The V and J ends lost 4 bases and 1 base, in that order; junction bases with no gene match: 8. Sorting of CD4+ naive, central memory, regulatory and stem cell-like memory cells was performed via CD45RO/CCR7/CD25/CD127/CD95/CD27.

The rearrangement joins TRBV4-3 to TRBJ2-4; 9 bases agree with TRBD2. This TCR was sampled from a woman aged 18-29 years in good health. The specimen was central memory CD4+ T cells from blood. In nucleotides, the CDR3 is TGCGCCAGCAGCCCCCAATGGGCGGGGGGGGCCAAAAACATTCAGTACTTC. Encoded protein: CASSPQWAGGAKNIQYF.